The 18 T cell receptor beta chains below come from one sample, sequenced in a study of T cell responses to AZD1222 COVID-19 vaccine. The method was immunoSEQ multiplex PCR; TCRdb's version includes in-frame clones alone and lacks a portion of them. The repertoire has roughly 130,000 clones, roughly 90% of them found once; the top ten carry roughly 3.1%. The specimen comprised peripheral blood, sampled on day 0 of AZD1222 vaccination. These receptors were collected from an adult in good health.

This clone was picked up one time. The chain joins TRBV5-1 to TRBJ2-7; D is possibly TRBD1 (5 bases). Germline V gives CDR1 SGHRS, CDR2 YFSETQ. This CDR3 has 14 amino acids. V was trimmed by 1 base and J by 2 bases, leaving 10 bases between them. CDR3 nucleotide sequence: TGCGCCAGCAGCTTGCAGGGTTTTACCTACGAGCAGTACTTC. Protein: CASSLQGFTYEQYF.

The V gene is TRBV28, the J gene TRBJ2-7; 11 nucleotides match TRBD2. CDR3 size: 15 residues. Germline V gene lookup returns CDR1 MDHEN and CDR2 SYDVKM. V was pared by 8 bases and J by 4 bases, with 10 bases of the junction left unmatched. This chain's CDR3 is CASVEGLAAFYEQYF. The CDR3 nucleotides read TGTGCCAGCGTCGAGGGACTAGCGGCATTTTACGAGCAGTACTTC. The full variable domain, in which reference TRBV28 and TRBJ2-7 provide the parts outside the CDR3, is DVKVTQSSRYLVKRTGEKVFLECVQDMDHENMFWYRQDPGLGLRLIYFSYDVKMKEKGDIPEGYSVSREKKERFSLILESASTNQTSMYLCASVEGLAAFYEQYFGPGTRLTVT.

CDR3 in DNA: TGTGCCAGCAAGAAGGGGGAAGAGCAGTTCTTC. It specifies CASKKGEEQFF. The chain is built from TRBV6-5 and TRBJ2-1, with D maybe TRBD1 (6 bases). Germline CDR1 is MNHEY and CDR2 is SVGAGI. The CDR3 has 11 amino acids. V was cut by 7 bases and J by 10 bases, with 11 bases left in between.

The gene calls are TRBV7-2 and TRBJ1-5; no firm D call. Germline loops: CDR1 SGHTA, CDR2 FQGNSA. With 2 bases removed from V and 5 bases from J, the gap between germline ends came to 4 bases. CDR3 size: 12 residues. The CDR3 DNA sequence: TGTGCCAGCAGCTTAATGTATCAGCCCCAGCATTTT. Its translation is CASSLMYQPQHF.

This chain links TRBV6-2 or TRBV6-3 with TRBJ1-1; D not resolved. Germline V gene lookup returns CDR1 MNHEY and CDR2 SVGEGT. Trimming took 6 bases from V and 1 from J, leaving 12 bases between them. The CDR3 loop spans 14 amino acids. CDR3 protein: CASSLIRQNTEAFF. The CDR3 nucleotides read TGTGCCAGCAGCCTTATTCGGCAGAACACTGAAGCTTTCTTT.

This clone was observed a single time. V usage is TRBV7-2 and J usage is TRBJ2-1; 13 bases match TRBD2. V was clipped by 6 bases and J by 7 bases; unmatched bases: 6. This CDR3 has 15 amino acids. CDR1 and CDR2 from the germline V gene are SGHTA and FQGNSA. In DNA form, the CDR3 reads TGTGCCAGCAGACAAACTAGCGGGAGGGGTAATGAGCAGTTCTTC. This codes for CASRQTSGRGNEQFF.

This rearrangement joins TRBV5-4 to TRBJ2-1, with D possibly matching TRBD2 (6 bases). The CDR3 spans 16 residues. Trimming removed 1 base at V and 5 bases at J, with 16 bases between. The germline CDR1 and CDR2 sequences are SGHNT and YYREEE (reference sequence). For the CDR3, the DNA is TGTGCCAGCAGCTTGCCTAGGGGCGGGATCAACAATGAGCAGTTCTTC. Translation: CASSLPRGGINNEQFF.

J is TRBJ2-1 and V is TRBV25-1; no definite D call. V lost 5 bases to trimming and J lost 6 bases, with 8 bases between them. The germline CDR1 and CDR2 sequences are MGHDK and SYGVNS. This CDR3 is 12 amino acids long. The CDR3 DNA is TGTGCCAGCAGTTTAACCCTCAATGAGCAGTTCTTC. It is translated as CASSLTLNEQFF. Using reference TRBV25-1 and TRBJ2-1 for the parts outside the CDR3, the full variable domain is EADIYQTPRYLVIGTGKKITLECSQTMGHDKMYWYQQDPGMELHLIHYSYGVNSTEKGDLSSESTVSRIRTEHFPLTLESARPSHTSQYLCASSLTLNEQFFGPGTRLTVL.

J is TRBJ1-2 and V is TRBV30, with a tentative D call TRBD1 (6 bases). This CDR3 region has 13 residues. The V gene lost 4 bases and the J gene lost 2 bases, with 11 bases spanning the gap. CDR1 GTSNPN and CDR2 SVGIG come from the germline V gene (reference sequence). DNA of the CDR3: TGTGCCTGGACGTGGGGGGCCAACTATGGCTACACCTTC. Translation: CAWTWGANYGYTF.

The V call is TRBV4-3, the J call TRBJ2-3; D is unclear. CDR3 length: 15 residues. Trimming took off 0 bases at V and 3 bases at J, with 10 bases between the two ends. Germline values: CDR1 LGHNA, CDR2 YSLEER. CDR3 bases: TGCGCCAGCAGCCAAGATTCTGGCCTTACAGATACGCAGTATTTT. It is translated as CASSQDSGLTDTQYF.

This clone has a handful of counts. The chain is built from TRBV30 and TRBJ1-6; D gene unclear. The germline CDR1 and CDR2 sequences are GTSNPN and SVGIG (reference sequence). This CDR3 is 15 amino acids long. V shed 2 bases and J shed 8 bases, with 16 bases lying between them. CDR3 in amino acids: CAWSIGINADSPLHF. The CDR3, as DNA: TGTGCCTGGAGTATAGGGATTAACGCCGATTCACCCCTCCACTTT.

The rearrangement links TRBV5-8 to TRBJ1-2, with unresolved D. The length of the CDR3 is 15 residues. Trimming pared 0 bases from V and 7 bases from J, leaving 16 bases between. Germline V lookup: CDR1 SGHTS, CDR2 YDEGEE. CDR3 nucleotide sequence: TGTGCCAGCAGCTTGGCTCTTTTCGGGCAACGTGGCTACACCTTC. Translating it yields CASSLALFGQRGYTF.

This chain connects TRBV29-1 to TRBJ2-2; the D gene is possibly TRBD2 (6 bases). V was pared by 1 base and J by 6 bases, with 21 bases between. Germline CDR1 reads SQVTM; CDR2 reads ANQGSEA. The CDR3 has 17 amino acids. CDR3 sequence reads: CSVEGPGRRPGAGELFF. CDR3 nucleotide sequence: TGCAGCGTTGAAGGCCCGGGACGCCGCCCGGGAGCCGGGGAGCTGTTTTTT.

A remark on this clone: In the same sample, other DNA sequences code for this CDR3. CDR3 protein: CASKQGEGGYTF. CDR3 DNA sequence: TGTGCCAGTAAACAGGGAGAGGGCGGCTACACCTTC. The chain employs TRBV2 and TRBJ1-2; weak D call: TRBD1 (6 bases). The CDR3 spans 12 residues. Germline values: CDR1 SNHLY, CDR2 FYNNEI. V was pared by 9 bases and J by 8 bases, with 16 bases between.

The chain combines TRBV7-9 with TRBJ1-1; 7 bases are shared with TRBD1. Trimming took 3 bases from V and 0 from J; bases not matched to a gene: 4. CDR1 and CDR2 (germline): SEHNR, FQNEAQ (reference sequence). The CDR3 has 15 residues. The CDR3 DNA follows: TGTGCCAGCAGCTTTACAGGGGACATGAACACTGAAGCTTTCTTT. As protein: CASSFTGDMNTEAFF.

The rearrangement links TRBV4-1 to TRBJ2-6; maybe TRBD1 (6 bases). Germline V gene data show CDR1 as MGHRA and CDR2 as YSYEKL. CDR3 length: 18 residues. V was trimmed by 3 bases and J by 0 bases, leaving 15 bases between them. The CDR3 sequence: CASSHKDRPSSGANVLTF. The DNA of the CDR3 is TGCGCCAGCAGCCACAAAGACAGGCCCTCCTCTGGGGCCAACGTCCTGACTTTC.

The rearrangement uses TRBV4-1 and TRBJ2-1; 7 bases fit TRBD2. Germline V gene data show CDR1 as MGHRA and CDR2 as YSYEKL. The CDR3 is made up of 19 amino acids. V dropped 2 bases and J dropped 0; count of bases not matched to a gene: 13. CDR3 bases: TGCGCCAGCAGCCAATCAACTGGACTAGTGGGCTCCTCCTACAATGAGCAGTTCTTC. Amino acid sequence: CASSQSTGLVGSSYNEQFF.

This chain joins TRBV6-5 and TRBJ1-3; D is unclear. V was clipped by 2 bases and J by 0 bases, with 11 bases between them. Germline loops: CDR1 MNHEY, CDR2 SVGAGI. The CDR3 loop spans 16 amino acids. The DNA for the CDR3 is TGTGCCAGCAGTTACGGGCGCAGCTTCTCTGGAAACACCATATATTTT. As protein: CASSYGRSFSGNTIYF.